The rows below give T cell receptor beta chains drawn from one sample of a study of T-cell memory formation after mild COVID-19. MiXCR, run by TCRdb on the 5' RACE reads, gives a single entry per CDR3 protein. The table lists about 90,000 distinct CDR3 sequences, around 16% of them singletons, with approximately 40% in the top ten. The sample consisted of PBMCs or a T cell subset sorted from them (not recorded which). These TCRs come from a man in his late teens or twenties who had mild COVID-19 (a few samples of this study predate the infection). Cell type and time point are not known. CDR3s include the opening cysteine and the closing phenylalanine or tryptophan. D genes are given only for firm matches. Expanded clones get a size class; other rows say once, few or many, or leave the size out.

TRBV20-1,NA,TRBJ2-3,TRBD1,TGCAGTGCTAGCTCCTGGGACAGGGACACAGATACGCAGTATTTT,CSASSWDRDTDTQYF
TRBV18,few,TRBJ1-1,NA,TGTGCCAGCTCACCAACCGGGGGGGTCTACACTGAAGCTTTCTTT,CASSPTGGVYTEAFF
TRBV11-2,few,TRBJ2-5,TRBD2,TGTGCCAGCAGCTTAGGCACCTCGGGGGGAGAGACCCAGTACTTC,CASSLGTSGGETQYF
TRBV6-5,NA,TRBJ2-5,NA,TGTGCCAGCAGTTACTCGAAAGGAGATGGGTTCGAGACCCAGTACTTC,CASSYSKGDGFETQYF
TRBV6-5,few,TRBJ2-2,TRBD1,TGTGCCAGCAGTAATCACAGGGGAATCGCCACCGGGGAGCTGTTTTTT,CASSNHRGIATGELFF
TRBV7-9,medium-sized,TRBJ1-2,NA,TGTGCCAGCAGCTTAGCGAACGGGAATGGCTACACCTTC,CASSLANGNGYTF
TRBV20-1,NA,TRBJ1-3,NA,TGCAGTGCTAAGCAGACATGGCTACTTGGAAACACCATATATTTT,CSAKQTWLLGNTIYF
TRBV28,NA,TRBJ2-5,TRBD2,TGTGCCAGCAGTCCCCCCGCGGTGCGGGGGGCCTCAGAGACCCAGTACTTC,CASSPPAVRGASETQYF
TRBV10-3,NA,TRBJ2-1,TRBD1,TGTGCCATCAGTGAGTCGCCGGGACAGGGGCGGGATGAGCAGTTCTTC,CAISESPGQGRDEQFF
TRBV4-1,few,TRBJ1-5,TRBD1,TGCGCCAGCAGCCAAGTTGGACAGGGGTCTCAGCCCCAGCATTTT,CASSQVGQGSQPQHF
TRBV24-1,few,TRBJ2-3,NA,TGTGCCACCAGTCCCAGCACAGATACGCAGTATTTT,CATSPSTDTQYF
TRBV7-9,few,TRBJ2-1,TRBD2,TGTGCCAGCAGCTGGCTCGGGGGGAGGAATGAGCAGTTCTTC,CASSWLGGRNEQFF
TRBV4-1,NA,TRBJ1-5,NA,TGCGCCAGCAGCCAAGATACGGTTCAGCCCCAGCATTTT,CASSQDTVQPQHF
TRBV7-2,NA,TRBJ2-7,NA,TGTGCCAGCAGCTTGGGCGGGACTTACGAGCAGTACTTC,CASSLGGTYEQYF
TRBV6-1,NA,TRBJ1-2,NA,TGTGCCACATCCTCTGGGCTCTATGGCTACACCTTC,CATSSGLYGYTF
TRBV7-3,NA,TRBJ2-1,TRBD2,TGTGCCAGCAGCAAGACTAGCGGGGGGCTTTTAAACAATGAGCAGTTCTTC,CASSKTSGGLLNNEQFF
TRBV6-2/TRBV6-3,few,TRBJ1-1,TRBD1,TGTGCCAGCAGGGGGACAGGGGACCCTGAAGCTTTCTTT,CASRGTGDPEAFF
TRBV4-3,many,TRBJ2-3,TRBD2,TGCGCCAGCAGCCAAGAACTAGCGGGGGGCCCGACAGATACGCAGTATTTT,CASSQELAGGPTDTQYF
TRBV28,few,TRBJ2-5,TRBD1,TGTGCCAGCAGCGGGAAGTACAGGGGGCAAGAGACCCAGTACTTC,CASSGKYRGQETQYF
TRBV5-1,NA,TRBJ1-1,NA,TGCGCCAGCAGCTCGGGACCGCCTTTGAACACTGAAGCTTTCTTT,CASSSGPPLNTEAFF
TRBV6-5,few,TRBJ1-5,NA,TGTGCCAGCAGTACATACCAGGGTCAGCCCCAGCATTTT,CASSTYQGQPQHF
TRBV4-1,many,TRBJ2-7,NA,TGCGCCAGCAGCCAAGAGTGGACCAGCGGTAGCTCCTACGAGCAGTACTTC,CASSQEWTSGSSYEQYF
TRBV6-5,NA,TRBJ1-5,TRBD1,TGTGCCAGCAGTTTTTCCCGACAGGGTGGATTTCAGCCCCAGCATTTT,CASSFSRQGGFQPQHF
TRBV6-2/TRBV6-3,many,TRBJ2-1,TRBD2,TGTGCCAGCAGCATCGGGGGGGCCCTACAATGGGAGCAGTTCTTC,CASSIGGALQWEQFF
TRBV7-8,NA,TRBJ1-6,NA,TGTGCCAGCAGCTTAATACGGGGTAGCTCCTATAATTCACCCCTCCACTTT,CASSLIRGSSYNSPLHF
TRBV7-9,NA,TRBJ1-2,TRBD1,TGTGCCAGCAGCTTAGCTGGGACAGCAGGGTATGGCTACACCTTC,CASSLAGTAGYGYTF
TRBV7-9,NA,TRBJ1-2,NA,TGTGCCAGCAGCAATAGACCCCATGGAGGGGATGGCTACACCTTC,CASSNRPHGGDGYTF
TRBV19,NA,TRBJ1-2,NA,NA,CASSRDFRGYTF
TRBV7-9,few,TRBJ2-1,TRBD1,TGTGCCAGCAGCCCCGACAGGGGTGGGCTCGGCGAGCAGTTCTTC,CASSPDRGGLGEQFF
TRBV7-6,NA,TRBJ2-7,NA,TGTGCCAGCAGCTTAGAGACTGGTTACGAGCAGTACTTC,CASSLETGYEQYF
TRBV4-1,NA,TRBJ2-3,NA,TGCGCCAGCAGCCAACGGGGGGCTTCCGCAGATACGCAGTATTTT,CASSQRGASADTQYF
TRBV7-6,many,TRBJ1-5,TRBD1,TGTGCCAGCAGCGGACAGGGTAGCCAGCCCCAGCATTTT,CASSGQGSQPQHF
TRBV28,NA,TRBJ1-1,TRBD1,TGTGCCGTTTCCGGGACAGGGGTCACTGAAGCTTTCTTT,CAVSGTGVTEAFF
TRBV15,few,TRBJ2-5,NA,TGTGCCACCAGCAATGAGCACTGGGAGACCCAGTACTTC,CATSNEHWETQYF
TRBV6-5,NA,TRBJ2-5,NA,TGTGCCAGCACCGGGACTTACAAAGAGACCCAGTACTTC,CASTGTYKETQYF
TRBV10-2,many,TRBJ1-2,NA,TGCGCCAGCAGTGGGGTCTCCAGGCAGCCCATGAATGGCTACACCTTC,CASSGVSRQPMNGYTF
TRBV4-3,NA,TRBJ2-7,TRBD2,TGCGCCAGCAGCCAAGCAAGGCGGGGGGCCCTCTTCTCCTACGAGCAGTACTTC,CASSQARRGALFSYEQYF
TRBV19,NA,TRBJ1-1,NA,TGTGCCAGTAGCCCCCTCGTGGGTTGGACTGAAGCTTTCTTT,CASSPLVGWTEAFF
TRBV29-1,few,TRBJ1-2,NA,TGCAGCGCCCTGGGGATCCGGGGCGCTAACTATGGCTACACCTTC,CSALGIRGANYGYTF
TRBV7-9,NA,TRBJ1-5,NA,TGTGCCAGCAGCCTGAGTGGTTGGGAGCCCCAGCATTTT,CASSLSGWEPQHF
TRBV6-6,NA,TRBJ2-4,NA,TGTGCCAGCAGTTACTCGCACGAGGTAGCCAAAAACATTCAGTACTTC,CASSYSHEVAKNIQYF
TRBV6-5,NA,TRBJ2-7,NA,TGTGCCAGCAGTTTCCGGGCAGGAGAGCAGTACTTC,CASSFRAGEQYF
TRBV9,few,TRBJ1-2,TRBD1,TGTGCCAGCAGCAACCGGGACAGGGGGCTACATGGCTACACCTTC,CASSNRDRGLHGYTF
TRBV6-6,few,TRBJ2-5,TRBD2,TGTGCCAGCACCTACGGACTAGCGGGGGTCCGAGAGACCCAGTACTTC,CASTYGLAGVRETQYF
TRBV27,many,TRBJ2-2,TRBD1,TGTGCCAGCAGCTTCACATCGGGACAGCCAACCGGGGAGCTGTTTTTT,CASSFTSGQPTGELFF